The present T cell receptor beta chain was sequenced within a study of blood T cell repertoires in COVID-19 (TCRdb year 2020). Study-wide context: Samples covering the acute and convalescent phases of COVID-19 were provided by collaborators in the United States, Italy and Spain. The repertoires were released in a freely available public database meant as a resource for research on the immune response to SARS-CoV-2. Sample metadata almost always included a de-identified subject ID, COVID-19 status, age in years and sex. Samples came from the ongoing ImmuneRACE study (first 160 participants) plus 1,254 subjects from 6 global collaborators. Where available, HLA class I and class II types were obtained from metadata supplied by the sample provider rather than from assay-based typing. The material from the prospective study consisted of cDNA or gDNA derived from T cells, B-cell-depleted T cells, or PBMCs. The dataset comprised deeply sampled blood TCRbeta repertoires from subjects exposed to, actively infected with, or recovered from COVID-19. The investigation overall reported the following: How much clinical and demographic metadata was included differed by source and by participant, and the metadata was provided uncurated.

The immunoSEQ Assay, a bias-controlled multiplex PCR, was used to amplify TCRbeta CDR3 regions from genomic DNA. The authors' analysis ran thus. The number of nucleated cells in each sample was estimated from the amplification of reference gene primers within the assay. To quantify the absolute abundance of each unique TCRbeta CDR3 rearrangement, sequence reads were collapsed and filtered. For each sample, productive Simpson clonality was calculated as the square root of Simpson's diversity index across productive rearrangements. The table comes from immuneACCESS by way of TCRdb, which keeps in-frame sequences with V and J called. Part of the clones is missing from these tables; in studies checked, under half for an unresolved V gene and the rest for unknown reasons. Clone size and V and J calls were adopted from that table, with D and trimming inferred from the DNA. Present in this sample are around 260,000 clones, about 93% of which were seen just once. Roughly 1.1% of the sample is taken by the ten largest.

Regarding this clone: Its antigen has not been determined. No base quality information exists; no much larger clone differs at one position.

In the prospective study, participants were roughly 18 to 100 years old, resided in fewer than 25 geographic areas of the United States, and were enrolled through a virtual design. In the prospective study, cohorts were assigned on the basis of participant-reported clinical history obtained from a screening survey and a study questionnaire. ImmuneRACE Cohort 3 recovered participants were defined by two consecutive negative NP/OP PCR tests, healthcare professional clearance, or symptom resolution. Each participant in the prospective study had whole blood, serum and a nasopharyngeal or oropharyngeal swab collected by mobile phlebotomists. Additional blood draws and questionnaires over a 2-month period could optionally be provided by prospective study participants. Prospective study blood samples were shipped either frozen or at room temperature before DNA extraction. The clonotype was recovered from a woman in her thirties who had recovered from COVID-19. Material: PBMCs or T cells enriched from blood (not recorded which).

The DNA reads as follows: TGTGCCAGCAGCCGGGACAGGGTAACTGAAGCTTTCTTT. It encodes CASSRDRVTEAFF. The chain is made from TRBV7-3 and TRBJ1-1, and 9 junction bases match TRBD1. CDR1 and CDR2 (SGHTA, FQGTGA) derive from the germline V gene. Compared with germline, V lacks 5 bases and J lacks 5 bases; bases without a gene match: 3. The CDR3 measures 13 amino acids from cysteine to phenylalanine. Only the CDR3 region is kept as DNA, spanning 39 bases read in frame from base 1.